Below, 29 T cell receptor beta chains from the same sample are listed, as sequenced in a study of shared clonotypes between healthy human individuals. Method: immunoSEQ multiplex PCR; TCRdb's copy keeps in-frame clones and lacks some. Among around 1.1 million clones, roughly 77% were seen once, and the ten largest hold 0.89%. Sequencing was carried out using memory CD4+ T cells from PBMCs. Indicated subset: CD45RA-negative fraction. These receptors were collected from a man younger than 35 in good health. Some clones in this sample may be carry-over from other donors' samples.

With respect to this clone: The identical CDR3 is also encoded by other nucleotide sequences in the sample. CDR3 DNA sequence: TGTGCCAGCTCGGCGGGACAGGGGAACACTGAAGCTTTCTTT. Its translation is CASSAGQGNTEAFF. This chain links TRBV18 with TRBJ1-1, with TRBD1 matching 9 bases. The CDR3 is 14 amino acids. Germline CDR1 is KGHSH and CDR2 is LQKENI. V was clipped by 6 bases and J by 1 base; unmatched bases: 3.

The genes are TRBV5-1 and TRBJ2-3; TRBD2 might be the D (6 bases). The V gene lost 6 bases and the J gene lost 10 bases, with 18 bases spanning the gap. CDR1 and CDR2 from the germline V gene are SGHRS and YFSETQ. The CDR3 contains 13 residues. The CDR3 DNA sequence: TGCGCCAGCAACCAAGTCCCTGAGCGGGCGCAGTATTTT. This codes for CASNQVPERAQYF.

Remarks on this clone: Because the CDR3's place on the DNA is in doubt, the DNA is left out and the CDR3 is given as listed by TCRdb. The chain links TRBV5-1 to TRBJ2-1. From germline, CDR1 is SGHRS and CDR2 YFSETQ. The length of the CDR3 is 21 amino acids, counting both ends. This CDR3 reads CASSFFGSGRFTGSVYNEQFF.

The chain joins TRBV11-2 to TRBJ2-7; D possibly corresponds to TRBD1 (6 bases). V was cut by 5 bases and J by 0 bases, with 14 bases left in between. This CDR3 is built from 15 residues. Germline V gives CDR1 SGHAT, CDR2 FQNNGV. The DNA for the CDR3 is TGTGCCAGCAGCAGGGGGTGGGGAAGCTCCTACGAGCAGTACTTC. It is translated as CASSRGWGSSYEQYF.

The CDR3 loop reads CASRFTGPGYTEAFF. The CDR3 nucleotides are TGTGCCAGCAGATTCACGGGCCCGGGGTATACTGAAGCTTTCTTT. V and J are TRBV28 and TRBJ1-1; D gene unclear. Germline CDR1 and CDR2: MDHEN and SYDVKM. This CDR3 is 15 amino acids long. V shed 6 bases and J shed 5 bases, with 19 bases lying between them.

This clone was detected only a few times. This chain connects TRBV19 to TRBJ2-7; D is unclear. V lost 1 base to trimming and J lost 0 bases, with 7 bases between them. Germline-derived CDR1 and CDR2 are LNHDA and SQIVND (reference sequence). The CDR3 is made up of 14 amino acids. The CDR3 is CASSIVLNSYEQYF. CDR3 DNA sequence: TGTGCCAGTAGTATAGTACTAAACTCCTACGAGCAGTACTTC. The entire variable domain, with the rest obtained from reference TRBV19 and TRBJ2-7, is as follows: DGGITQSPKYLFRKEGQNVTLSCEQNLNHDAMYWYRQDPGQGLRLIYYSQIVNDFQKGDIAEGYSVSREKKESFPLTVTSAQKNPTAFYLCASSIVLNSYEQYFGPGTRLTVT.

The CDR3 protein is CASSSSPMRAGETQYF. CDR3 nucleotide sequence: TGTGCCAGCAGCTCTAGTCCCATGAGGGCCGGGGAGACCCAGTACTTC. The V and J genes are TRBV7-3 and TRBJ2-5; maybe TRBD2 (5 bases). This CDR3 comprises 16 residues. Germline V gene data show CDR1 as SGHTA and CDR2 as FQGTGA. V lost 4 bases and J 5 bases, leaving 20 bases between the germline ends.

This clone was counted a single time. The chain has TRBV19 and TRBJ2-6, with D possibly being TRBD2 (5 bases). Germline V gene sequence: CDR1 LNHDA, CDR2 SQIVND (reference sequence). V lost 5 bases and J lost 0, with 5 bases in between. CDR3 length: 14 residues. The CDR3 DNA reads as TGTGCCAGTAGTCGGGACTCTGGGGCCAACGTCCTGACTTTC. Protein product: CASSRDSGANVLTF.

This rearrangement joins TRBV7-9 to TRBJ2-2, with D perhaps TRBD1 (5 bases). This CDR3 is built from 16 residues. Germline assignment: CDR1 SEHNR and CDR2 FQNEAQ (reference sequence). Trimming stripped 4 bases from V and 1 base from J, with 13 bases between. CDR3 sequence (DNA): TGTGCCAGCAGCTCTCCCCCCGGACAGAACACCGGGGAGCTGTTTTTT. It is translated as CASSSPPGQNTGELFF.

The genes are TRBV11-2 and TRBJ2-5; 8 nucleotides align to TRBD1. The CDR3 consists of 15 residues. Germline values: CDR1 SGHAT, CDR2 FQNNGV. J gave up 4 bases and V 4 bases, and 8 bases lay outside the gene matches. CDR3 sequence: CASSSQQGVGETQYF. CDR3 DNA: TGTGCCAGCAGCTCGCAACAGGGGGTAGGAGAGACCCAGTACTTC.

This sequence joins TRBV15 and TRBJ2-2, with TRBD2 matching 7 bases. V lost 8 bases and J lost 7; bases outside the gene matches: 7. This CDR3 has 13 residues. Germline CDR1 reads LNHNV; CDR2 reads YYDKDF (reference sequence). CDR3 protein: CATGGSLDGELFF. The CDR3, as DNA: TGTGCCACCGGCGGGAGTTTAGACGGGGAGCTGTTTTTT.

The chain recombines TRBV30 with TRBJ1-2; D call uncertain. Germline CDR1 is GTSNPN and CDR2 is SVGIG (reference sequence). Trimming cost V 0 bases and J 3 bases, with 8 bases left between them. This CDR3 spans 13 amino acids. The CDR3 nucleotides read TGTGCCTGGAGTGTACCCCCCTACTATGGCTACACCTTC. Residues: CAWSVPPYYGYTF.

The chain uses TRBV27 and TRBJ2-5, with 8 bases fitting TRBD2. CDR1 is MNHEY and CDR2 is SMNVEV in the germline V gene (reference sequence). The CDR3 length is 15 residues. With V trimmed by 6 bases and J by 5 bases, 11 bases remained unmatched. CDR3 nucleotide sequence: TGTGCCAGCAGCATGGGCGGGAGGTTGGGGGAGACCCAGTACTTC. Translated: CASSMGGRLGETQYF.

This sequence joins TRBV7-3 and TRBJ1-1; no reliable D call. V shed 4 bases and J shed 4 bases, with 10 bases lying between them. The germline V gene encodes CDR1 SGHTA and CDR2 FQGTGA. This CDR3 has 13 residues. CDR3: CASSSVGGTEAFF. CDR3 nucleotides: TGTGCCAGCAGCTCTGTAGGCGGCACTGAAGCTTTCTTT.

The CDR3 spells CASSQVPGVGAFF. CDR3 bases: TGCGCCAGCAGCCAAGTCCCAGGGGTTGGAGCTTTCTTT. The chain uses TRBV4-1 and TRBJ1-1, with D perhaps TRBD1 (6 bases). Per germline, CDR1 MGHRA and CDR2 YSYEKL. The CDR3 has 13 residues. Trimming cost V 1 base and J 10 bases, with 13 bases left between them.

The chain uses TRBV7-3 and TRBJ1-1, with D unclear. From germline, CDR1 is SGHTA and CDR2 FQGTGA. The CDR3 is 13 amino acids. Trimming left V 5 bases short and J 2 bases short, with 9 bases between. CDR3 DNA: TGTGCCAGCAGCCATGGGGTAAACACTGAAGCTTTCTTT. Translating it yields CASSHGVNTEAFF.

This clone was picked up a small number of times. The chain carries TRBV9 and TRBJ1-4; D is perhaps TRBD1 (5 bases). Germline CDR1 reads SGDLS; CDR2 reads YYNGEE. This CDR3 has 19 residues. V lost 4 bases and J 0 bases, leaving 22 bases between the germline ends. The CDR3 DNA reads as TGTGCCAGCAGCCCTAACTCCGGGACCGCCGGCACAACTAATGAAAAACTGTTTTTT. As protein: CASSPNSGTAGTTNEKLFF. Together with reference TRBV9 and TRBJ1-4, the CDR3 gives the full variable domain: DSGVTQTPKHLITATGQRVTLRCSPRSGDLSVYWYQQSLDQGLQFLIQYYNGEERAKGNILERFSAQQFPDLHSELNLSSLELGDSALYFCASSPNSGTAGTTNEKLFFGSGTQLSVL.

The chain has TRBV5-4 and TRBJ2-7; D is ambiguous. The CDR3 runs to 15 residues. CDR1 and CDR2 from the germline V gene are SGHNT and YYREEE (reference sequence). V was pared by 2 bases and J by 2 bases, with 14 bases between. The CDR3 DNA is TGTGCCAGCAGCTTACTGTTCGCGGAAGCCTACGAGCAGTACTTC. Its protein product is CASSLLFAEAYEQYF.

In its sample, this clone was seen a few times. DNA for the CDR3: TGTGCCAGCTTAAGAGGGGACACTGAAGCTTTCTTT. Protein sequence: CASLRGDTEAFF. The V call is TRBV18, the J call TRBJ1-1; maybe TRBD1 (5 bases). The CDR3 length is 12 residues. Germline lookup yields CDR1 KGHSH and CDR2 LQKENI. Trimming shortened V by 7 bases and J by 3 bases, and 9 bases separated the two germline ends.

In regard to this clone: At the DNA level, this CDR3 is encoded by other sequences in the same sample as well. The rearrangement links TRBV5-1 to TRBJ1-2, with D possibly TRBD1 on 5 matching bases. This CDR3 has 14 amino acids. Per the germline V gene, CDR1 is SGHRS and CDR2 is YFSETQ. With 1 base removed from V and 4 bases from J, the gap between germline ends came to 11 bases. CDR3 coding DNA: TGCGCCAGCAGCTTGAGTGGGGGTGGCTATGGCTACACCTTC. It is translated as CASSLSGGGYGYTF.

This sequence joins TRBV7-2 and TRBJ1-4; D remains unclear. Trimming removed 4 bases from V and 8 bases from J, with 11 bases in between. The CDR3 spans 13 residues. The germline CDR1 and CDR2 sequences are SGHTA and FQGNSA. CDR3 sequence: CASSSSAAEKLFF. In nucleotides, the CDR3 is TGTGCCAGCAGCTCGTCCGCGGCCGAAAAACTGTTTTTT.

About this clone itself: This same CDR3 is encoded by further DNA sequences in the sample. This chain connects TRBV4-1 to TRBJ2-1, with D unclear. The CDR3 covers 16 residues. Germline V gene data show CDR1 as MGHRA and CDR2 as YSYEKL. Trimming cost V 1 base and J 0 bases, with 10 bases left between them. In DNA form, the CDR3 reads TGCGCCAGCAGCCAAGTCGGTAGGTCCTCCTACAATGAGCAGTTCTTC. Its protein is CASSQVGRSSYNEQFF.

This chain connects TRBV25-1 to TRBJ1-4, with 9 bases aligning to TRBD1. The length of the CDR3 is 13 residues. V lost 6 bases, J lost 5 bases, and 1 base stayed unmatched. Germline V lookup: CDR1 MGHDK, CDR2 SYGVNS. This CDR3 reads CASRGQGNEKLFF. CDR3 in DNA: TGTGCCAGCAGAGGACAGGGGAATGAAAAACTGTTTTTT.

V and J are TRBV6-5 and TRBJ2-7; no reliable D call. The V gene lost 6 bases and the J gene lost 0 bases, with 9 bases spanning the gap. Looked up from germline, CDR1 is MNHEY and CDR2 is SVGAGI. The CDR3 has 13 residues. As DNA, the CDR3 is TGTGCCAGCAGCCACCGGTTCTCCTACGAGCAGTACTTC. This gives the protein CASSHRFSYEQYF.

This clone appeared a few times. V usage is TRBV10-3 and J usage is TRBJ2-7; 7 positions agree with TRBD1. The V segment lost 2 bases and the J segment 5 bases; nucleotides outside the gene matches: 0. Germline V gene lookup returns CDR1 ENHRY and CDR2 SYGVKD. The length of the CDR3 is 12 residues. The CDR3 sequence is CAISETGDEQYF. The CDR3 DNA follows: TGTGCCATCAGTGAGACAGGGGACGAGCAGTACTTC.

This chain connects TRBV7-3 to TRBJ1-1, with D maybe TRBD1 (6 bases). From germline, CDR1 is SGHTA and CDR2 FQGTGA. CDR3 length equals 13 residues. The germline V and J ends were trimmed by 2 bases and 10 bases, with 14 bases remaining between them. CDR3 coding DNA: TGTGCCAGCAGCTTAGAATCTTCAGGGGTAGCTTTCTTT. The encoded protein is CASSLESSGVAFF.

The chain employs TRBV7-2 and TRBJ1-1; D not certain. CDR3 length equals 15 residues. CDR1 and CDR2 (germline): SGHTA, FQGNSA. The V end lost 4 bases, the J end lost 3 bases, and 15 bases lay between the germline ends. In nucleotides, the CDR3 is TGTGCCAGCAGCTCCGTTTCCGGTGGGCACACTGAAGCTTTCTTT. Its protein product is CASSSVSGGHTEAFF.

A remark on this clone: The sample holds other DNA sequences that translate to the same CDR3. V usage is TRBV7-2 and J usage is TRBJ1-1, with D unclear. Germline lookup yields CDR1 SGHTA and CDR2 FQGNSA. The CDR3 loop spans 13 amino acids. Trimming took off 4 bases at V and 1 base at J, with 7 bases between the two ends. The DNA for the CDR3 is TGTGCCAGCAGCTCCGACCGGAACACTGAAGCTTTCTTT. Translated: CASSSDRNTEAFF.

This chain joins TRBV13 and TRBJ2-7; the match to TRBD1 covers 9 bases. The V and J ends lost 4 bases and 6 bases, in that order; junction bases with no gene match: 13. CDR1 is PRHDT and CDR2 is FYEKMQ in the germline V gene (reference sequence). The CDR3 runs to 16 residues. DNA for the CDR3: TGTGCCAGCAGCTACTACAACAAACAGGGGGCCAGCGAGCAGTACTTC. This sequence encodes CASSYYNKQGASEQYF.